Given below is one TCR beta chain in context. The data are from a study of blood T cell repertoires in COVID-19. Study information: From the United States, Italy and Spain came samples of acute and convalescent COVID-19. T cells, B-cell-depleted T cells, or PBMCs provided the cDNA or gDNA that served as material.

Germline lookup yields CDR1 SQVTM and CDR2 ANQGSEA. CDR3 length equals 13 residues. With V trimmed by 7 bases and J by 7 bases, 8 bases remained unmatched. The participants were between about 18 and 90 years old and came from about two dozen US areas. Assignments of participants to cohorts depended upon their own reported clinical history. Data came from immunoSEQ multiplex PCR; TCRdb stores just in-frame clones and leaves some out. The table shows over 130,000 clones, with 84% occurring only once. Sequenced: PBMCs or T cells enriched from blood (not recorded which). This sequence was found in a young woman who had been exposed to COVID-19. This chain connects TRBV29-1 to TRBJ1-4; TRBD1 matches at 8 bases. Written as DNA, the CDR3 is TGCAGCGCCCAGCAGGGGGCGAGTGAAAAACTGTTTTTT. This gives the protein CSAQQGASEKLFF.